This TCR beta chain was sequenced in a study of OX40 agonist ivuxolimab in advanced cancers. Broadly, across the study: Ivuxolimab was an agonistic, fully human IgG2 monoclonal antibody directed against OX40 (CD134), a costimulatory receptor. Intravenous ivuxolimab was administered to patients every 2 weeks at six dose levels: 0.01, 0.1, 0.3, 1.5, 3 and 10 mg/kg. Three dose-escalation patients achieved partial responses, one with hepatocellular carcinoma and two with cutaneous melanoma. Of the 50 or so patients in dose escalation, about 20 had hepatocellular carcinoma, approximately 15 had melanoma, 9 had renal cell carcinoma and 9 had head and neck cancer. Patients were allowed to have had prior anti-PD-1, anti-PD-L1 or anti-CTLA-4 therapy, and roughly two fifths of the dose-escalation patients had been treated with checkpoint inhibitors. The paper describes the monotherapy dose-escalation part (N of about 52 patients) of the phase I trial of ivuxolimab. The dose-escalation cohort was approximately 83% male with a mean age of around 62 years, ranging from roughly 23 to 80. Peripheral TCRbeta sequencing aimed to test whether ivuxolimab altered TCR sequence diversity and caused clonal T-cell expansion.

For this clone: Which antigen it targets is not known. No quality values exist for individual bases; no much larger clone is one base distant.

The CDR3 covers 18 residues, taking in both the cysteine and the phenylalanine. The retained sequence is limited to the CDR3, 54 bases, with the frame set at the first base. CDR1 is given as SGHNT and CDR2 as YENEEA, both from the germline V gene. V and J are truncated by 8 bases and 4 bases respectively, leaving an intervening sequence of 27 bases. Paper-wide results and their limitations: The antigen specificity of the peripheral T cells that underwent clonal expansion was not determined. Low levels of normalized T-cell clonal expansion were also seen in some patients who did not respond. Clonal expansion of both CD4+ and CD8+ blood T cells was observed from baseline to week 6 at doses 0.1 to 3.0 mg/kg. On average, CD8+ T cells showed more expanded clones than CD4+ T cells after ivuxolimab. In the 0.1-3.0 mg/kg groups, partial responders were among the patients with the lowest normalized peripheral clonal expansion, particularly in CD8+ T cells.

Patients with autoimmune disease history or receiving systemic immunosuppression were excluded from the trial. Peripheral blood for TCR sequencing was collected from all dose cohorts at baseline, on cycle 4 day 1, and on cycle 7 day 1. The samples were drawn from a first-in-human, open-label, multicenter phase I dose-escalation trial of ivuxolimab. Adults with locally advanced or metastatic head and neck squamous cell, hepatocellular, melanoma or renal cell carcinoma were enrolled in the trial. Before TCR sequencing, CD4+ T cells and CD8+ T cells were sorted from peripheral blood as separate populations. Genomic DNA was isolated from the sorted cells so that the TCRbeta CDR3 region could be sequenced. The immunoSEQ Assay was used to sequence the TCRbeta CDR3 regions. What TCRdb holds here is the immuneACCESS table cut down to in-frame rearrangements. Part of the clones is not present; checked against another copy, under half of the missing clones reflect an unresolved V gene, and the others are unexplained. Across this sample there are about 24,000 clones, with over 60% seen only once. The ten most abundant clones make up around 18% of the sample.

This clonotype was sampled from an adult with an advanced solid tumor such as melanoma, head and neck, liver or kidney cancer. This receptor chain uses TRBV11-3 and TRBJ2-1; matching of 7 bases hints at TRBD1 as the D gene. The specimen was CD4+ or CD8+ T cells sorted from blood, collected in a trial of the OX40 agonist ivuxolimab. The DNA is as follows: TGTGCCAGCCGCCACCCCAGGGGGGCTGGCCACTTTTACAATGAGCAGTTCTTC. This encodes CASRHPRGAGHFYNEQFF.